This is a list of T cell receptor beta chains from one sample in a study of brain T cells in children with intractable seizures. The table came from immunoSEQ multiplex PCR; TCRdb's copy has only in-frame clones and leaves some out. The repertoire includes approximately 23,000 clones, roughly 94% of them detected once, and 5% to 7% sits in the top ten. The sequencing used peripheral blood, collected at surgery. These receptors originate from a boy aged 5-17 years with focal cortical dysplasia and intractable seizures. Each CDR3 is given with its conserved first and last residue. A D gene is named only where the DNA matches it firmly.

v_call d_call cdr3_aa
TRBV29-1 TRBD2 CSVEDYGLGADTQYF
TRBV3-1/TRBV3-2 NA CASSPDLSTGELFF
TRBV5-1 TRBD2 CASSLLAGGQETQYF
TRBV6-1 TRBD2 CASSEARSGGAHEQFF
TRBV27 TRBD2 CASSLLAGVYNEQFF
TRBV27 NA CASKSSVGASTDTQYF
TRBV19 NA CASSPGYRDTQYF
TRBV4-1 NA CASSFVQTQGHSLYEQYF
TRBV6-5 NA CASSLTLEQFF
TRBV24-1 NA CATSDLPEPSNTGELFF
TRBV7-8 NA CASSLTTNMNTEAFF
TRBV6-2/TRBV6-3 NA CASSYILAGQPQHF
TRBV4-1 NA CASSQEGLQPYGYTF
TRBV28 NA CASSFEGRLGPNYGYTF
TRBV6-4 NA CASSDWVTDTQYF
TRBV30 TRBD2 CAWTSGARLAKNIQYF
TRBV3-1/TRBV3-2 TRBD1 CASSKDRGYRNTEAFF
TRBV11-2 TRBD1 CASSLVVGQGGYGYTF
TRBV4-1 NA CASSPRPVSGELFF
TRBV18 NA CASSPFSAGATYNEQFF
TRBV28 TRBD1 CAGGDRGTDTQYF
TRBV13 NA CASSSTENTEAFF
TRBV7-2 TRBD1 CASSRIYVQGVNTEAFF
TRBV5-1 TRBD1 CASSVGQGIDEQYF
TRBV3-1/TRBV3-2 TRBD2 CASSQRTSGRRLGLGQFF
TRBV28 TRBD2 CASSFPGEREARPETQYF
TRBV28 NA CASSLNSEVRLSYEQYF
TRBV20-1 NA CSALRTDTQYF
TRBV6-1 NA CASSEFGHQQFF
TRBV11-2 NA CASSLVGQLNNEQFF
TRBV30 NA CAWTLTRSDTQYF
TRBV19 NA CASTQVNTEAFF
TRBV7-2 TRBD2 CASSPGTSGAEQFF
TRBV4-1 TRBD1 CASSQQWEGTGTTDTQYF
TRBV12-5 NA CASLSYEQYF
TRBV9 TRBD2 CASSSTSGQETQYF
TRBV5-4 NA CASSQQGGDTQYF
TRBV27 TRBD1 CASSPPPGQGYEQYF
TRBV5-6 NA CASSQGLLATQYF
TRBV25-1 NA CASRGREWGPMMNTEAFF
TRBV5-1 NA CASSGGLDGYTF
TRBV16 NA CASSQWVGVNNEQFF
TRBV11-1 NA CASSLSGGGGTEAFF
TRBV15 NA CATSGERAEAFF
TRBV6-5 NA CASSFSPTVGNTEAFF
TRBV5-1 NA CASSLPGQNYGYTF
TRBV5-6 TRBD1 CASSLDREVYEQYF
TRBV30 TRBD2 CAWTSGLAGVWDTQYF
TRBV6-5 TRBD1 CASSQQGQNNEKLFF
TRBV6-5 NA CASSYSGRTVSEQYF
TRBV12-2 NA CASPPRTTHTDTQYF
TRBV5-1 TRBD1 CASSSGTGGQPQHF
TRBV6-5 TRBD1 CASSYRQGGGGELFF
TRBV27 NA CASSRGRQGLPMNTEAFF
TRBV9 TRBD1 CASSVATGWDTDTQYF
TRBV30 NA CAWSRGQTNEKLFF
TRBV6-5 NA CASSYTAGELRGYTF
TRBV6-1 NA CASSGGLFSRTNYGYTF
TRBV6-5 TRBD2 CASTTGLAGSDTQYF